These T cell receptor beta chains were read from a single sample in a study of neurological immune-mediated disorders. TCRdb re-derived calls from the 5' RACE reads in MiXCR, one entry per CDR3 protein. This table has over 45,000 distinct CDR3 sequences, roughly 25% appearing once. Sequences were obtained from PBMCs. All receptors derive from a woman between 65 and 79 years old in good health. Both conserved end residues are part of each CDR3. D genes are given only for firm matches. Size is stated for part of the rows, as once, few or many counts, or as a class when the clone is expanded.

TRBJ1-2 TRBV7-2 TRBD1 many TGTGCCAGCAGGGGACCGGGACAGATCTCTGGCTACACCTTC CASRGPGQISGYTF
TRBJ1-1 TRBV5-1 TRBD1 many TGCGCCAGCAGCTCCCGGACAGGGATGAACACTGAAGCTTTCTTT CASSSRTGMNTEAFF
TRBJ2-3 TRBV6-2/TRBV6-3 TRBD1 many TGTGCCAGCAGACCTTGGGGACAGGGGAGGACAGATACGCAGTATTTT CASRPWGQGRTDTQYF
TRBJ1-1 TRBV5-5 . . TGTGCCAGCAGCTTGGCCCCAGGGCAGAGCACTGAAGCTTTCTTT CASSLAPGQSTEAFF
TRBJ1-5 TRBV6-6 . many TGTGCCAGCAGGTCCACAGTTGGTGGGGGCAATCAGCCCCAGCATTTT CASRSTVGGGNQPQHF
TRBJ1-1 TRBV5-1 . few TGCGCCAGCAGCCTTCGGACGGGGAACACTGAAGCTTTCTTT CASSLRTGNTEAFF
TRBJ2-5 TRBV15 . . TGTGCCACCAGCCCCCTTTACCGGGGTGTTCGAGAGACCCAGTACTTC CATSPLYRGVRETQYF
TRBJ2-1 TRBV5-1 . many TGCGCCAGCAGCGTAGGTAGCGTATACAATGAGCAGTTCTTC CASSVGSVYNEQFF
TRBJ2-7 TRBV5-6 . few TGTGCCAGCCACAGGACGCGGGTGACCTACGAGCAGTACTTC CASHRTRVTYEQYF
TRBJ2-2 TRBV20-1 . many TGCAGTGCTAGTGAGGGAGTCACCGGGGAGCTGTTTTTT CSASEGVTGELFF
TRBJ2-5 TRBV21-1 . many TGTGCCAGCAGCTCGGAGACCCAGTACTTC CASSSETQYF
TRBJ1-5 TRBV20-1 TRBD1 many TGCAGTGCTAGAGATAGGGGGCCGCAGCATTTT CSARDRGPQHF
TRBJ2-7 TRBV6-2/TRBV6-3 . . TGTGCCAGCAGTGAGACTAGGTACTCCTACGAGCAGTACTTC CASSETRYSYEQYF
TRBJ1-3 TRBV7-2 . many TGTGCCAGCAGCCTCGACCCCGGGCACACCATATATTTT CASSLDPGHTIYF
TRBJ2-4 TRBV18 . . TGTGCCAGCGCAAAAGTCCAAAACCCAGTTGGGAACATTCAGTACTTC CASAKVQNPVGNIQYF
TRBJ2-1 TRBV10-3 . . TGTGCCATCAGGGGTACCTACAATGAGCAGTTCTTC CAIRGTYNEQFF
TRBJ2-5 TRBV5-1 . . TGCGCCAGCAGCTCTGACCTGCGGGAAGAGACCCAGTACTTC CASSSDLREETQYF
TRBJ2-4 TRBV3-1 . few TGTGCCAGCAGCCAGGCCGAAAACATTCAGTACTTC CASSQAENIQYF
TRBJ1-1 TRBV11-2 . . TGTGCCAGCAGCTCCTTGGGGGGGCAGGGTTTGGCTTTCTTT CASSSLGGQGLAFF
TRBJ2-1 TRBV28 . few TGTGCCAGCACACTTACAGGGTACGGTGAGCAGTTCTTC CASTLTGYGEQFF